This T cell receptor (beta chain) was recovered during a study of radiotherapy plus CTLA-4 blockade in lung cancer. Germline V lookup: CDR1 SGDLS, CDR2 YYNGEE. This CDR3 comprises 13 residues. Trimming pared 1 base from V and 1 base from J, leaving 5 bases between. Clones were sequenced by immunoSEQ multiplex PCR, and TCRdb holds only the in-frame ones, with some missing. The sample includes around 43,000 clones, 65% to 75% of them seen just once. The J gene is TRBJ2-5, the V gene TRBV9; D ambiguous. Material: peripheral blood, obtained from a patient treated with radiotherapy plus ipilimumab. This TCR was recovered from a human donor with non-small cell lung cancer who had stable disease on radiotherapy plus ipilimumab. CDR3 amino acids: CASSVSPQETQYF. CDR3 in DNA: TGTGCCAGCAGCGTAAGCCCCCAAGAGACCCAGTACTTC.